The present T cell receptor beta chain was sequenced within a study of T cells after yellow fever vaccination. Background on the study: The SMART-Seq v4 Ultra Low Input method served to prepare the low-cell-number fractions.

TCRdb analysed the 5' RACE reads with MiXCR anew, one entry per CDR3 protein. The table includes about 400,000 distinct CDR3 sequences, 6% to 8% detected once. Regarding the study as a whole: A faster peak, day 5 versus 15, was reached by the weaker secondary response. Overall, a small share of clonotypes was seen in both CD4 and CD8 compartments. The booster response re-showed most primary clones: 95% to 96% CD4, around 90% CD8.

This clonotype was counted ten times or more. Antigen: not known. The ends were cut back, 6 bases at V and 1 base at J, with 16 bases in the middle. The CDR3 contains 15 residues. Germline values: CDR1 LNHDA, CDR2 SQIVND (reference sequence). The sample was PBMCs, taken 5 days after the yellow fever booster vaccination. This TCR came from a man younger than 45 who received the YFV17D yellow fever vaccine. The V call is TRBV19, the J call TRBJ2-7, with no clear D. The CDR3: CASSLTTSTSYEQYF. The CDR3 DNA sequence: TGTGCCAGTAGCCTGACGACTTCCACTTCCTACGAGCAGTACTTC.